This note documents a single T cell receptor beta chain sequence. This record belongs to a study of beta chain features in type 1 diabetes. Of the isolated RNA, all was reverse transcribed, and so the sequenced material was expressed TCRB transcripts. For naive, central memory and regulatory T cell samples, reads averaged about 3.7 million. Clones were sequenced by immunoSEQ multiplex PCR, and TCRdb holds only the in-frame ones, with some missing. This table holds roughly 450,000 clones, around 13% found once. The sequence derives from a man aged 30 to 39 in good health. The sample consisted of naive CD4+ T cells from blood.

The CDR3 bases are TGTGCCAGCAGTTCCCCACCCGGGGGGGAGACCCAGTACTTC. Translating it yields CASSSPPGGETQYF. The gene calls are TRBV7-2 and TRBJ2-5, with TRBD2 matching over 7 bases. The CDR3 runs to 14 residues. The V and J ends lost 6 bases and 5 bases, in that order; junction bases with no gene match: 9. Germline CDR1 is SGHTA and CDR2 is FQGNSA.